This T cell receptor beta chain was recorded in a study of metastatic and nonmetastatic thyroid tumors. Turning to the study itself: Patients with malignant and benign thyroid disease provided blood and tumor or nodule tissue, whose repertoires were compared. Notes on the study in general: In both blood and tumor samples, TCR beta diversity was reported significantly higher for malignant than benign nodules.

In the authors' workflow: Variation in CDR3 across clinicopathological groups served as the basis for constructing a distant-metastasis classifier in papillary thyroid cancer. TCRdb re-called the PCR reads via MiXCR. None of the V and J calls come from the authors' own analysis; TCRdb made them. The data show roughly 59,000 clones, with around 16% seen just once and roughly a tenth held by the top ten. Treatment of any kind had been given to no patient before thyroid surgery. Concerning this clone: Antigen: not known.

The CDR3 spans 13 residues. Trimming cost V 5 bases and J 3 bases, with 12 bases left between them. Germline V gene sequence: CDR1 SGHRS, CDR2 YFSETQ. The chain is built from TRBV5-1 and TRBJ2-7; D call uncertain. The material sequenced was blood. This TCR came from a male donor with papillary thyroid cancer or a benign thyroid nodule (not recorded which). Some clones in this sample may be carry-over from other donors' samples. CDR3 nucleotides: TGCGCCAGCAGTTTCGACGTCCACTACGAGCAGTACTTC. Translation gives CASSFDVHYEQYF.